This entry concerns a single T cell receptor (beta chain). Its antigen is currently unknown. This entry belongs to a study of cytomegalovirus exposure and HLA in healthy donors. Broader study findings: It has been reported that TCR beta sequences accurately predicted the HLA-A and HLA-B alleles of most subjects. The authors later found TCR association rates varying by HLA locus, with DRB1 most and HLA-C fewest. According to a later analysis, most TCR beta chains associated with CMV appeared HLA-restricted.

The CDR3 is made up of 22 amino acids. The V segment lost 1 base and the J segment 3 bases; nucleotides outside the gene matches: 22. Germline values: CDR1 SGHDN, CDR2 FVKESK. 13 Jbeta primers and 60 Vbeta primers were used for the PCR. Sequencing was performed with immunoSEQ multiplex PCR; in TCRdb, only in-frame clones are kept and a portion is missing. The sample includes some 170,000 clones, more than 80% of them seen just once. Sequenced: PBMCs. The TCR was taken from a woman aged 25 to 39 in good health and CMV-seropositive. The chain employs TRBV14 and TRBJ2-3, with 10 bases matching TRBD2. This chain's CDR3 is CASSQVVPLQAGGRYETDTQYF. The CDR3 DNA is TGTGCCAGCAGCCAAGTCGTTCCACTCCAAGCGGGGGGGCGTTACGAAACAGATACGCAGTATTTT.